Shown below are 11 T cell receptor beta chains from a single sample sequenced in a study of breast tumors, draining lymph nodes, adjacent tissues. Breast cancer patients provided tissue from their axillary draining lymph nodes. TCRdb called the multiplex PCR reads again in MiXCR, with one record for every CDR3 protein. The repertoire holds over 200,000 distinct CDR3 sequences, with under 40% as singletons. Sample: axillary lymph node tissue. These receptors all stem from a female donor with breast cancer. Some clones in this sample may be carry-over from other donors' samples.

Ten or more counts support this clonotype. V and J are TRBV4-1 and TRBJ1-3, with D maybe TRBD1 (5 bases). Germline lookup yields CDR1 MGHRA and CDR2 YSYEKL. V was clipped by 3 bases and J by 0 bases, with 9 bases between them. There are 15 residues in the CDR3. As DNA, the CDR3 is TGCGCCAGCAGCCAGGGACGAATCTCTGGAAACACCATATATTTT. Translated, it gives CASSQGRISGNTIYF.

This clonotype was found many times. J is TRBJ2-1 and V is TRBV11-3; tentatively, D is TRBD2 (7 bases). V lost 1 base and J lost 3, with 13 bases in between. This CDR3 is built from 16 residues. Germline V gene sequence: CDR1 SGHNT, CDR2 YENEEA. In DNA form, the CDR3 reads TGTGCCAGCAGCTTAGGAGGGCGGGGGCACTACAATGAGCAGTTCTTC. Its protein product is CASSLGGRGHYNEQFF.

This clonotype was seen ten or more times. A much larger clone lies one base from this, so it may be a read error. This chain joins TRBV11-3 and TRBJ2-7; a weak D match, TRBD1 (6 bases). This CDR3 is built from 15 residues. The germline CDR1 and CDR2 sequences are SGHNT and YENEEA. V lost 4 bases and J lost 0, with 13 bases in between. CDR3 DNA sequence: TGTGCCAGCAGCTCCCCCCAGGGGACCTCCTACGAGCAGTACTTC. Its protein product is CASSSPQGTSYEQYF.

The rearrangement links TRBV20-1 to TRBJ1-6; possibly TRBD1 for D (5 bases). The CDR3 consists of 15 residues. V gave up 1 base and J gave up 10 bases, with 17 bases separating them. Germline-derived CDR1 and CDR2 are DFQATT and SNEGSKA (reference sequence). This chain's CDR3 is CSARVGTGGGSPLHF. In nucleotides, the CDR3 is TGCAGTGCTAGAGTGGGGACCGGGGGAGGGTCACCCCTCCACTTT.

Only a few counts were recorded for this clonotype. The chain combines TRBV6-6 with TRBJ2-2; 8 positions match TRBD2. The CDR3 contains 15 residues. CDR1 is MNHNY and CDR2 is SVGAGI in the germline V gene (reference sequence). V shed 6 bases and J 4 bases; nucleotides not matched to a gene: 7. CDR3 region: CASRHGLAATGELFF. The CDR3 nucleotides read TGTGCCAGCAGACACGGACTAGCTGCCACCGGGGAGCTGTTTTTT.

This clonotype has only a few counts. This sequence joins TRBV28 and TRBJ1-2; D possibly corresponds to TRBD1 (5 bases). V dropped 3 bases and J dropped 3 bases, with 11 bases sitting between them. Germline CDR1 is MDHEN and CDR2 is SYDVKM. The CDR3 runs 14 residues. The CDR3 spells CASSLRRDHYGYTF. As DNA, the CDR3 is TGTGCCAGCAGTTTGCGCAGGGACCACTATGGCTACACCTTC.

This clonotype was counted many times. The chain recombines TRBV5-1 with TRBJ1-5; D is unclear. Germline CDR1 and CDR2: SGHRS and YFSETQ. V shed 1 base and J shed 7 bases, with 9 bases lying between them. This CDR3 is built from 13 residues. The CDR3 here is CASSLKADQPQHF. The CDR3 coding sequence is TGCGCCAGCAGCTTGAAGGCAGACCAGCCCCAGCATTTT.

Many counts were recorded for this clonotype. This sequence joins TRBV15 and TRBJ2-7, with 13 bases identical to TRBD2. This CDR3 region has 19 residues. The V gene's germline CDR1 is LNHNV and CDR2 YYDKDF (reference sequence). Unmatched junction bases numbered 12, after V lost 4 bases and J lost 0 bases. The DNA for the CDR3 is TGTGCCACCAGCAAAGAACTAGCGGGAGGGCTCCGCCCCTCCTACGAGCAGTACTTC. Its protein is CATSKELAGGLRPSYEQYF.

In its sample, this clonotype was seen once. The genes are TRBV7-9 and TRBJ2-5; D is possibly TRBD2 (5 bases). CDR1 is SEHNR and CDR2 is FQNEAQ in the germline V gene (reference sequence). CDR3 size: 15 residues. V was clipped by 3 bases and J by 4 bases, with 15 bases between them. In nucleotides, the CDR3 is TGTGCCAGCAGCTTTTTGGGAGCTGGGAGAGAGACCCAGTACTTC. Its translation is CASSFLGAGRETQYF.

V is TRBV2 and J is TRBJ2-3, with a possible D match to TRBD2 (6 bases). The CDR3 sequence is 15 residues long. Germline CDR1 SNHLY, CDR2 FYNNEI. The V gene lost 7 bases and the J gene lost 11 bases, with 25 bases spanning the gap. CDR3 nucleotides: TGTGCCAGCACCGCACTAGCAGGCTCCTACAATGAGCAGTATTTT. Encoded protein: CASTALAGSYNEQYF.

The chain joins TRBV6-5 to TRBJ2-3, with a possible D match to TRBD1 (6 bases). The ends were cut back, 4 bases at V and 0 bases at J, with 8 bases in the middle. Germline CDR1 MNHEY, CDR2 SVGAGI. The length of the CDR3 is 14 residues. The CDR3 loop reads CASSWTDSTDTQYF. The DNA of the CDR3 is TGTGCCAGCAGTTGGACAGACAGCACAGATACGCAGTATTTT.